A selection of T cell receptor beta chains follows, all from one sample in a study of shared clonotypes between healthy human individuals. Profiling relied on immunoSEQ multiplex PCR, and the TCRdb table lists in-frame clones only, not all of them. The repertoire holds fewer than 850,000 clones, around 96% seen once, with under 0.25% in the top ten. Material for sequencing was naive CD8+ T cells sorted from blood. The source is a man aged 30 to 39 in good health. CDR3s include the opening cysteine and the closing phenylalanine or tryptophan. A D gene is named only where the DNA matches it firmly.

v_gene	d_gene	j_gene	CDR3nt	CDR3aa
TRBV2	TRBD1	TRBJ1-5	TGTGCCAGCAGTGTAAGGGACAGCCATAGCAATCAGCCCCAGCATTTT	CASSVRDSHSNQPQHF
TRBV10-3	TRBD2	TRBJ2-7	TGTGCCATCAGTGAGCCGACTAGCGGACCGACCTACGAGCAGTACTTC	CAISEPTSGPTYEQYF
TRBV6-1	.	TRBJ2-1	TGTGCCAGCAGTGAATTGACCGTTGACAATGAGCAGTTCTTC	CASSELTVDNEQFF
TRBV5-1	.	TRBJ2-1	TGCGCCAGCAGCTTGGAGGGACCTGTCGATGAGCAGTTCTTC	CASSLEGPVDEQFF
TRBV25-1	TRBD2	TRBJ2-7	TGTGCCAGCAGTCTTAGCGGGAGCTCCTACGAGCAGTACTTC	CASSLSGSSYEQYF
TRBV15	TRBD2	TRBJ2-3	TGTGCCACCAGCAGAGATGGTACTAGCGGGATTGGAGCAGATACGCAGTATTTT	CATSRDGTSGIGADTQYF
TRBV28	.	TRBJ2-3	TGTGCCAGCAGACGGACTCAGGGCACAGATACGCAGTATTTT	CASRRTQGTDTQYF
TRBV10-3	TRBD1	TRBJ1-2	TGTGCCATCAGTGTTCCGGGACAGGGGGCGAGTGGCTACACCTTC	CAISVPGQGASGYTF
TRBV7-6	.	TRBJ1-3	TGTGCCAGCAGCTTGGACACCGCCTCTGGAAACACCATATATTTT	CASSLDTASGNTIYF
TRBV25-1	TRBD1	TRBJ2-7	TGTGCCAGCAGTGATGGGACAGGGGGCCCCTACGAGCAGTACTTC	CASSDGTGGPYEQYF
TRBV29-1	.	TRBJ1-3	TGCAGCGTTTGGGGAGACTCTGGAAACACCATATATTTT	CSVWGDSGNTIYF